The clone carrying this TCR beta chain was recorded at least ten times. Its antigen remains unknown. The entry originates in a study of glioma-infiltrating T cells. Overall study: Glioblastomas were WHO grade IV, sampled at first diagnosis; low-grade were grade II. Overall study findings and caveats: Non-neoplastic patients had below-expected tissue-blood divergence, while all gliomas exceeded expectation. Patients with low tissue-blood divergence carried a signature set of shared blood CDR3 motifs. Tissue and blood shared very few CDR3 sequences.

The length of the CDR3 is 14 residues. Germline lookup yields CDR1 MNHNY and CDR2 SVGAGI (reference sequence). Trimming shortened V by 2 bases and J by 6 bases, and 12 bases separated the two germline ends. Using RNA template, CDR3s of TCR alpha and beta were amplified with iRepertoire arm-PCR. TCRdb passed the multiplex PCR reads through MiXCR, listing each CDR3 protein once. The sample has about 380,000 distinct CDR3 sequences, 41% seen once. The rearrangement joins TRBV6-6 to TRBJ2-3, with D maybe TRBD1 (6 bases). The clonotype originates from a human donor with low-grade glioma or glioblastoma, undergoing nonglioma brain surgery, or in good health (not recorded which). The sample taken for sequencing was glioma tissue, nonneoplastic brain tissue, or PBMCs (not recorded which). Here the CDR3 DNA reads TGTGCCAGCAGTTACCCCACCCAGGGGGATACGCAGTATTTT. It translates to CASSYPTQGDTQYF.